What follows are 22 T cell receptor beta chains derived from one specimen sequenced in a study of shared clonotypes between healthy human individuals. Sequencing used immunoSEQ multiplex PCR; TCRdb keeps in-frame clones, though not all of them. Among hundreds of thousands of clones listed, nearly 95% were seen once. As defined, naive CD8 cells were CD45RO-negative and positively selected for CCR7, with terminally differentiated effector memory CD45RA+ cells excluded. Sequenced material: naive CD8+ T cells sorted from blood. Every receptor here comes from a man in his thirties or forties in good health.

The V call is TRBV7-8, the J call TRBJ1-3, with TRBD1 matching 8 bases. CDR1 and CDR2 from the germline V gene are SGHVS and FQNEAQ. The junction had 3 bases not matched to a gene; V was cut back by 0 bases and J by 2 bases. The CDR3 is made up of 16 amino acids. In DNA form, the CDR3 reads TGTGCCAGCAGCTTAGCCCCAGGGGGCACTGGAAACACCATATATTTT. As protein: CASSLAPGGTGNTIYF.

The V and J genes are TRBV6-5 and TRBJ1-1; 7 bases match TRBD1. From germline, CDR1 is MNHEY and CDR2 SVGAGI. V shed 8 bases and J 8 bases; nucleotides not matched to a gene: 14. This CDR3 has 14 residues. The CDR3 loop reads CASRVGTASLEAFF. The CDR3 nucleotides read TGTGCCAGCCGAGTAGGGACAGCATCCCTAGAAGCTTTCTTT.

The gene calls are TRBV28 and TRBJ2-2; D uncertain. Germline values: CDR1 MDHEN, CDR2 SYDVKM. This CDR3 is 18 amino acids long. Trimming removed 9 bases from V and 0 bases from J, with 23 bases in between. Here the CDR3 DNA reads TGTGCCAGTCAAGTTTTCCAGTCGACGGACCCGAACACCGGGGAGCTGTTTTTT. Translating it yields CASQVFQSTDPNTGELFF.

This clone appeared once. The V and J genes are TRBV6-5 and TRBJ2-1; D remains ambiguous. Trimming cost V 1 base and J 8 bases, with 9 bases left between them. Germline V gene data show CDR1 as MNHEY and CDR2 as SVGAGI. The CDR3 is 13 amino acids. CDR3 in amino acids: CASSYFLGYEQFF. DNA for the CDR3: TGTGCCAGCAGTTACTTCCTCGGGTATGAGCAGTTCTTC.

This clone was seen a few times. The gene calls are TRBV30 and TRBJ2-7, with D hard to call. Trimming left V 0 bases short and J 6 bases short, with 12 bases between. The CDR3 contains 13 residues. Germline assignment: CDR1 GTSNPN and CDR2 SVGIG (reference sequence). The CDR3 DNA is TGTGCCTGGAGTGTGGTGGGATATACCGAGCAGTACTTC. It specifies CAWSVVGYTEQYF.

This rearrangement joins TRBV2 to TRBJ2-7, with D possibly TRBD1 on 6 matching bases. Germline CDR1 is SNHLY and CDR2 is FYNNEI. The CDR3 is made up of 12 amino acids. Trimming stripped 7 bases from V and 2 bases from J, with 9 bases between. CDR3 bases: TGTGCCAGCACAGGGACACCCTACGAGCAGTACTTC. This sequence encodes CASTGTPYEQYF.

V and J are TRBV7-9 and TRBJ2-7; TRBD2 might be the D (6 bases). The V and J ends lost 5 bases and 4 bases respectively, with 18 bases between them. Germline V gene data show CDR1 as SEHNR and CDR2 as FQNEAQ (reference sequence). CDR3 length: 15 amino acids. As DNA, the CDR3 is TGTGCCAGCAGCCACGGGACTGTGCGCCCATACGAGCAGTACTTC. Encoded protein: CASSHGTVRPYEQYF.

The rearrangement links TRBV11-2 to TRBJ1-2; D uncertain. Germline V gives CDR1 SGHAT, CDR2 FQNNGV. This CDR3 is 14 amino acids long. Trimming removed 6 bases at V and 4 bases at J, with 15 bases between. The CDR3, as DNA: TGTGCCAGCAGGGGTTATATAAGAGGCTATGGCTACACCTTC. This gives the protein CASRGYIRGYGYTF.

This rearrangement joins TRBV15 to TRBJ2-3; 9 bases are a match to TRBD1. Germline V gives CDR1 LNHNV, CDR2 YYDKDF (reference sequence). This CDR3 region has 15 residues. The V segment lost 0 bases and the J segment 4 bases; nucleotides outside the gene matches: 2. The CDR3 protein is CATSREQGASDTQYF. CDR3 bases: TGTGCCACCAGCAGAGAACAGGGGGCCTCAGATACGCAGTATTTT.

The rearrangement uses TRBV27 and TRBJ2-1; D remains ambiguous. The CDR3 is made up of 16 amino acids. V was cut by 5 bases and J by 1 base, with 15 bases left in between. CDR1 is MNHEY and CDR2 is SMNVEV in the germline V gene (reference sequence). The CDR3 reads CASSRTEPWSYNEQFF. In DNA, the CDR3 is TGTGCCAGCAGTCGGACGGAGCCATGGTCCTACAATGAGCAGTTCTTC.

V is TRBV5-1 and J is TRBJ2-1, with 12 bases lining up with TRBD1. V was pared by 3 bases and J by 3 bases, with 10 bases of the junction left unmatched. Germline V gene sequence: CDR1 SGHRS, CDR2 YFSETQ. The CDR3 loop spans 18 amino acids. CDR3 bases: TGCGCCAGCAGCTGGCCGGGACAGGGGGCAATGGACTACAATGAGCAGTTCTTC. Translated: CASSWPGQGAMDYNEQFF.

This chain uses TRBV11-2 with TRBJ1-4; D ambiguous. The V and J ends lost 0 bases and 10 bases respectively, with 12 bases between them. The CDR3 covers 14 residues. Germline values: CDR1 SGHAT, CDR2 FQNNGV. The CDR3, as DNA: TGTGCCAGCAGCTTAGAGGCAGGTCTTGTAAAACTGTTTTTT. Its translation: CASSLEAGLVKLFF.

Only one count was recorded for this clone. The V call is TRBV27, the J call TRBJ2-2; D is unclear. V lost 6 bases to trimming and J lost 5 bases, with 13 bases between them. Germline CDR1 MNHEY, CDR2 SMNVEV (reference sequence). The CDR3 length is 14 residues. CDR3 nucleotide sequence: TGTGCCAGCAGCCTAACGTGGGGAACCGGGGAGCTGTTTTTT. Translated: CASSLTWGTGELFF.

This clone came up a few times. Within the sample, other DNA sequences also encode this same CDR3. V is TRBV14 and J is TRBJ2-7; possibly TRBD2 for D (5 bases). Trimming removed 4 bases at V and 7 bases at J, with 8 bases between. CDR1 and CDR2 from the germline V gene are SGHDN and FVKESK. This CDR3 is 11 amino acids long. The CDR3 bases are TGTGCCAGCAGCCCCGGAGGTGAGCAGTACTTC. Encoded protein: CASSPGGEQYF.

The chain joins TRBV5-4 to TRBJ2-4; D not resolved. Trimming left V 5 bases short and J 1 base short, with 16 bases between. The CDR3 contains 16 residues. The germline CDR1 and CDR2 sequences are SGHNT and YYREEE (reference sequence). The CDR3 spells CASSSTGMVAKNIQYF. The CDR3 DNA sequence: TGTGCCAGCAGTTCGACTGGGATGGTTGCCAAAAACATTCAGTACTTC. The whole variable domain, filled in from reference TRBV5-4 and TRBJ2-4, reads ETGVTQSPTHLIKTRGQQVTLRCSSQSGHNTVSWYQQALGQGPQFIFQYYREEENGRGNFPPRFSGLQFPNYSSELNVNALELDDSALYLCASSSTGMVAKNIQYFGAGTRLSVL.

The chain recombines TRBV4-1 with TRBJ2-1; D might be TRBD1 or TRBD2, each matching 5 bases. The CDR3 sequence is 15 residues long. V was pared by 8 bases and J by 7 bases, with 21 bases between. Germline V gives CDR1 MGHRA, CDR2 YSYEKL. The CDR3 reads CASSGYLTGGNEQFF. The CDR3 bases are TGCGCCAGCTCGGGATACCTCACAGGCGGAAATGAGCAGTTCTTC.

J is TRBJ1-1 and V is TRBV9; 8 bases map to TRBD1. Germline V gene lookup returns CDR1 SGDLS and CDR2 YYNGEE. This CDR3 has 16 residues. The trim removed 4 bases at V and 1 base at J, leaving 9 bases unmatched. CDR3 loop: CASSMDREMTNTEAFF. In DNA form, the CDR3 reads TGTGCCAGCAGCATGGACAGGGAGATGACGAACACTGAAGCTTTCTTT.

V gene TRBV7-7 combines with J gene TRBJ2-5; 7 nucleotides agree with TRBD1. The germline gives CDR1 SSHAT, CDR2 FNYEAQ (reference sequence). The CDR3 loop spans 18 amino acids. V lost 0 bases to trimming and J lost 2 bases; unmatched junction nucleotides: 12. The CDR3 DNA follows: TGTGCCAGCAGCTTAGCGGGGAAAGGATCACAGGGGCAAGAGACCCAGTACTTC. Translated: CASSLAGKGSQGQETQYF.

The chain has TRBV19 and TRBJ1-1; D is unclear. Looked up from germline, CDR1 is LNHDA and CDR2 is SQIVND (reference sequence). Between the trimmed V and J ends, which lost 1 base and 5 bases, there was a span of 5 bases. This CDR3 comprises 12 residues. The CDR3 loop reads CASSIGQTEAFF. CDR3 nucleotide sequence: TGTGCCAGTAGTATAGGGCAGACTGAAGCTTTCTTT.

The chain has TRBV27 and TRBJ2-1; D remains unclear. This CDR3 is built from 18 residues. Germline V CDR1 and CDR2: MNHEY, SMNVEV (reference sequence). V was pared by 0 bases and J by 9 bases, with 24 bases between. In nucleotides, the CDR3 is TGTGCCAGCAGTTTATCCGGCTATTCCCGATTGAAGTCGAGTGAGCAGTTCTTC. As protein: CASSLSGYSRLKSSEQFF.

V gene TRBV7-9 combines with J gene TRBJ2-7, with D possibly matching TRBD1 (6 bases). Trimming pared 7 bases from V and 3 bases from J, leaving 19 bases between. This CDR3 contains 15 residues. Looked up from germline, CDR1 is SEHNR and CDR2 is FQNEAQ (reference sequence). The CDR3 region has the DNA TGTGCCAGCATAGAATCCCGGGACACGTTCTACGAGCAGTACTTC. Translated: CASIESRDTFYEQYF.

The V and J genes are TRBV5-5 and TRBJ1-1, with D tentatively TRBD1 (6 bases). The CDR3 has 16 amino acids. Per the germline V gene, CDR1 is SGHKS and CDR2 is YYEKEE (reference sequence). Trimming pared 0 bases from V and 3 bases from J, leaving 15 bases between. This chain's CDR3 is CASSLAVQGAHTEAFF. CDR3 bases: TGTGCCAGCAGCTTGGCCGTACAGGGCGCACACACTGAAGCTTTCTTT.